This record looks at one T cell receptor beta chain sequence and its context. Its antigen is unknown. Trimming at V came to 0 bases and at J to 6 bases, leaving 5 bases not matched to a gene. The CDR3 totals 17 residues. Germline CDR1 is LNHNV and CDR2 is YYDKDF (reference sequence). The time point here: cycle 4 day 1 (C4D1), after 6 weeks of nivolumab. All the patients suffered relapse after autologous stem cell transplantation, and brentuximab vedotin exposure differed. This entry is derived from a study of PD-1 blockade in classical Hodgkin lymphoma. Study in general: Nivolumab was administered to patients intravenously at 3 mg/kg every 2 weeks.

Clones were sequenced by immunoSEQ multiplex PCR, and TCRdb holds only the in-frame ones, with some missing. The sample records tens of thousands of clones, roughly 90% being singletons. The study's findings and limits: Underlying causes for the observed repertoire differences were not defined, possibly disease activity or prior therapy. Whoever responded completely had baseline diversity much like that seen in newly diagnosed patients. Baseline TCR diversity was reportedly lower in newly diagnosed patients than in healthy donors. It was reported as lower still in relapsed/refractory patients.

Sequenced here: peripheral blood mononuclear cells (PBMCs), sampled before the fourth cycle of nivolumab. The origin of this receptor is a human donor with classical Hodgkin lymphoma. This chain joins TRBV15 and TRBJ2-3; 14 positions agree with TRBD2. The CDR3 DNA reads as TGTGCCACCAGCAGAGAGACTAGCGGGAGGGGGTCGGATACGCAGTATTTT. Translation: CATSRETSGRGSDTQYF. Full variable domain (rest looked up from reference TRBV15 and TRBJ2-3): DAMVIQNPRYQVTQFGKPVTLSCSQTLNHNVMYWYQQKSSQAPKLLFHYYDKDFNNEADTPDNFQSRRPNTSFCFLDIRSPGLGDTAMYLCATSRETSGRGSDTQYFGPGTRLTVL.